The clone carrying this T cell receptor beta chain was observed a handful of times. Its specificity is not known. This entry belongs to a study of cytomegalovirus exposure and HLA in healthy donors. Healthy bone marrow donors supplied every sample. Germline V CDR1 and CDR2: MNHEY, SVGAGI. This CDR3 has 13 amino acids. With 11 bases clipped from V and 1 base from J, the junction kept 5 bases outside the gene matches. In the PCR, 60 Vbeta and 13 Jbeta primers were used. Produced via immunoSEQ multiplex PCR; TCRdb's table is partial and in-frame only. In the table there are 85,000 to 100,000 clones, about four fifths of which are singletons. The study, taken as a whole, reports: Of the V segments, some could not be distinguished, including TRBV6-2 and TRBV6-3, and were excluded. Later analysis identified 16,000 or so TCR beta sequences associated with HLA alleles, using a false discovery rate threshold of 0.05. Trimming of TCR beta V- and J-genes showed a link, identified in a later analysis, to a missense DCLRE1C variant.

Sequencing was carried out using PBMCs. The chain joins TRBV6-5 to TRBJ1-1, with 9 positions matching TRBD1. The clonotype originates from a man aged 30 to 39 in good health and CMV-seronegative. The CDR3 DNA is TGTGCCGCCCGACAGGGGGAGAACACTGAAGCTTTCTTT. Protein sequence: CAARQGENTEAFF.